The clone carrying this T cell receptor (beta chain) was picked up a small number of times. What it recognizes is unknown. The entry originates in a study of T-cell memory formation after mild COVID-19. Background on the study: TCR clusters were largely donor specific.

TCRdb called the 5' RACE reads again in MiXCR, with one record for every CDR3 protein. The sample has fewer than 400,000 distinct CDR3 sequences; about 15% are singletons. Findings and caveats of the study: Clones that contracted clustered mainly in CM and EM if CD4+ and in EMRA if CD8+. A balance of CD4 and CD8 characterized clones contracting day 15 to 85, whereas later expanders leaned CD4+.

This CDR3 contains 17 residues. CDR1 and CDR2 from the germline V gene are MGHRA and YSYEKL. V trimming: 4 bases; J trimming: 0 bases; junction bases outside the gene matches: 6. The clonotype was recovered from a young man who had mild COVID-19 (a few samples of this study predate the infection). Cell type and time point are not known. This chain joins TRBV4-1 and TRBJ2-7; 13 nucleotides match TRBD2. Material for sequencing was PBMCs or a T cell subset sorted from them (not recorded which). CDR3 DNA: TGCGCCAGCAGCCCAACTAGCGGGGGGGATCCCTCCTACGAGCAGTACTTC. Translated, it gives CASSPTSGGDPSYEQYF.